A selection of T cell receptor beta chains follows, all from one sample in a study of CD8 T cells in ankylosing spondylitis. TCRdb fed the 5' RACE reads into MiXCR, producing one record per CDR3 protein. The sample has about 150,000 distinct CDR3 sequences, 40% to 50% seen once. Sample: synovial fluid, either unsorted or a sorted T cell fraction (not recorded which). These receptors came from a male donor with ankylosing spondylitis. Both conserved end residues are part of each CDR3. Fields, in order: V gene, clone size, D gene, J gene, CDR3 DNA, CDR3 protein. The D gene is left open where the match is weak. Size tells how often a clone was seen (once, few, many) or the class of an expanded clone, and some rows leave it out.

TRBV7-6	NA	TRBD1	TRBJ2-3	TGTGCCAGCAGCCCCGGGACAGGGGAGTGGACAGATACGCAGTATTTT	CASSPGTGEWTDTQYF
TRBV12-3/TRBV12-4	few	NA	TRBJ2-2	TGTGCCAGCAGTCCCACTCAGGACCCAGGCGGGGAGCTGTTTTTT	CASSPTQDPGGELFF
TRBV18	NA	NA	TRBJ2-7	TGTGCCAGCTCACCGGGCCTGAGGGTGCCCTACGAGCAGTACTTC	CASSPGLRVPYEQYF
TRBV6-1	once	NA	TRBJ1-2	TGTGCCAGCAGTCGCCCTAAACACCGGGGGGACTATGGCTACACCTTC	CASSRPKHRGDYGYTF
TRBV27	NA	NA	TRBJ1-2	TGTGCCAGCAGAGAATCAGGGATCGTTAACTATGGCTACACCTTC	CASRESGIVNYGYTF
TRBV28	few	TRBD1	TRBJ2-1	TGTGCCAGCAGTCGTACAGGGGGATTTTTAGGTTTGGGTAATGAGCAGTTCTTC	CASSRTGGFLGLGNEQFF
TRBV12-3/TRBV12-4	NA	NA	TRBJ1-2	TGTGCCAGCAGTGAGGACAGAAATGGCTACACCTTC	CASSEDRNGYTF
TRBV12-3/TRBV12-4	few	TRBD2	TRBJ2-3	TGTGCCTTCAGCTCAGGGACTAGCGGGAGGGCGAGCACAGATACGCAGTATTTT	CAFSSGTSGRASTDTQYF
TRBV6-2/TRBV6-3	NA	TRBD2	TRBJ2-7	TGTGCCAGCAGTCATGGGCTAGCGGGTTATTTTTCCCGCGTGGAGTACTTC	CASSHGLAGYFSRVEYF
TRBV6-1	few	TRBD1	TRBJ1-2	TGTGCCAGCAGTGAAGCATCAGGGGGCGGTGGCTACACCTTC	CASSEASGGGGYTF
TRBV7-9	once	NA	TRBJ2-1	TGTGCCAGCAGCCCCCCTACCCGGACCTACAATGAGCAGTTCTTC	CASSPPTRTYNEQFF
TRBV2	many	NA	TRBJ1-6	TGTGCCAGCAGTGAATCTGGGTCCGGCATTTCACCCCTCCACTTT	CASSESGSGISPLHF
TRBV15	NA	NA	TRBJ2-1	TGTGCCACCAGCCCACGTTGGAATGAGCAGTTCTTC	CATSPRWNEQFF
TRBV7-9	many	NA	TRBJ1-1	TGTGCCAGCAGCGCAGGGGCGGGTTTTGATGAAGCTTTCTTT	CASSAGAGFDEAFF
TRBV4-1	NA	NA	TRBJ1-1	TGCGCCAGCAGCCAACGGGGGCGAACTGAAGCTTTCTTT	CASSQRGRTEAFF
TRBV27	NA	NA	TRBJ2-7	TGTGCCAGCAGTTTGGGGACGGGCTCCTACGAGCAGTACTTC	CASSLGTGSYEQYF
TRBV27	medium-sized	NA	TRBJ2-3	TGTGCCAGCAGTCCCTACCCCGGAAGCACAGATACGCAGTATTTT	CASSPYPGSTDTQYF
TRBV4-1	NA	TRBD2	TRBJ2-3	TGCGCCAGCAGCCAAGAACTAGCGGGCCCACTGACAGATACGCAGTATTTT	CASSQELAGPLTDTQYF
TRBV7-2	NA	NA	TRBJ1-2	TGTGCCAGCAGCTCCAGAGGGGTTCGGGACTATGGCTACACCTTC	CASSSRGVRDYGYTF
TRBV21-1	few	NA	TRBJ1-3	TGTGCCAGCAGCAAAGTCGCGACAGGGGTTGGTGGAAACACCATATATTTT	CASSKVATGVGGNTIYF
TRBV6-2/TRBV6-3	NA	NA	TRBJ1-5	TGTGCCAGCAGCGCCAACGGAGGGAGAGTTTTCCAGCTCCTCAATCAGCCCCAGCATTTT	CASSANGGRVFQLLNQPQHF
TRBV11-2	many	NA	TRBJ1-1	TGTGCCAGCAGTTTAGGAACTGAAGCTTTCTTT	CASSLGTEAFF
TRBV11-1	NA	NA	TRBJ2-1	TGTGCCAGCAGCCACAGACGTAGACTGCCCCCGGTATTAAATGAGCAGTTCTTC	CASSHRRRLPPVLNEQFF
TRBV4-2	many	NA	TRBJ2-2	TGTGCCAGCAGCCAGGACTACTTGAACACCGGGGAGCTGTTTTTT	CASSQDYLNTGELFF
TRBV7-8	NA	NA	TRBJ1-4	TGTGCCAGCAGCCTATCCAGACAAGCAACTAATGAAAAACTGTTTTTT	CASSLSRQATNEKLFF
TRBV7-8	few	TRBD2	TRBJ2-1	TGTGCCAGCAGCGCCGCGGGGGGGAGTTACAATGAGCAGTTCTTC	CASSAAGGSYNEQFF
TRBV19	NA	NA	TRBJ2-7	TGTGCCAGTAGTTTTGGGGTCCAGGGCGTCTACGAGCAGTACTTC	CASSFGVQGVYEQYF
TRBV12-3/TRBV12-4	few	NA	TRBJ2-1	TGTGCCAGCAGCCCAATCTTCAATGAGCAGTTCTTC	CASSPIFNEQFF
TRBV4-1	NA	TRBD1	TRBJ2-1	TGCGCCAGCAGCCAGACACCGGGACAGGGGACTAGTGAGCAGTTCTTC	CASSQTPGQGTSEQFF
TRBV6-2/TRBV6-3	many	NA	TRBJ2-2	TGTGCCAGCAGCAACGGGGACCGGGACACCGGGGAGCTGTTTTTT	CASSNGDRDTGELFF
TRBV7-3	NA	NA	TRBJ2-1	TGTGCCAGCAGCCTCTATAGCGAGAGCTCCTACAATGAGCAGTTCTTC	CASSLYSESSYNEQFF